These T cell receptor beta chains were read from a single sample in a study of CXCR3-negative and CXCR3-positive naive CD8 T cells. Using the 5' RACE reads, TCRdb records one entry per CDR3 protein without DNA. This sample's table has about 150,000 distinct CDR3 sequences. The sample taken for sequencing was naive CXCR3+ CD8+ T cells from blood. The receptors derive from a human donor in good health. Some clones in this sample may be carry-over from other donors' samples. Both conserved end residues are part of each CDR3.

J,V,CDR3
TRBJ2-7,TRBV29-1,CSVVWTGSYEQYF
TRBJ2-1,TRBV14,CASSQDVSFNVDEQFF
TRBJ1-2,TRBV28,CATWGGAIGYGYTF
TRBJ1-1,TRBV29-1,CSVVPLNTEAFF
TRBJ2-1,TRBV15,CATSRDSRQGDEQFF
TRBJ1-6,TRBV5-1,CASSLAYGTRPGSPLHF
TRBJ1-4,TRBV28,CATYGGGNEKLFF
TRBJ2-1,TRBV7-8,CASSPPILLAGGPELYNEQFF
TRBJ2-7,TRBV27,CASSDRAGGIYEQYF
TRBJ2-1,TRBV12-3/TRBV12-4,CASSFRAANEQFF
TRBJ2-7,TRBV5-1,CASSLGVGTYEQYF
TRBJ2-3,TRBV5-1,CASSLDGTSGTSTDTQYF
TRBJ2-6,TRBV29-1,CSVERFNSGANVLTF